This is a list of T cell receptor beta chains from one sample in a study of CD8+CD57+ T cells in acquired aplastic anemia. TCRdb passed the reads through MiXCR, listing each CDR3 protein once. The data hold 150,000 or so distinct CDR3 sequences, with roughly half observed a single time. Sequenced material: sorted CD4+, CD8+, or CD8+CD57+ T cells (not recorded which) from PBMCs. The origin of the receptors is a human donor with aplastic anemia. CDR3s include the opening cysteine and the closing phenylalanine or tryptophan. A D gene is named only where the DNA matches it firmly. The listing skips clone size in some rows; elsewhere it reads once, few, many or a size class.

J | size | D | V | DNA | CDR3
TRBJ2-7 | few | NA | TRBV15 | TGTGCCACCAGCAATGGGGGGCCCACCTACGAGCAGTACTTC | CATSNGGPTYEQYF
TRBJ2-1 | NA | NA | TRBV24-1 | TGTGCCACCAGCTCCCCGACTAGTCTGTTCTACAATGAGCAGTTCTTC | CATSSPTSLFYNEQFF
TRBJ1-1 | few | TRBD1 | TRBV11-1 | TGTGCCAGCAGCTTAATCCGGACAGGGGGGGCCATAACTGAAGCTTTCTTT | CASSLIRTGGAITEAFF
TRBJ2-5 | many | TRBD2 | TRBV5-6 | TGTGCCAGCAGCGGTACAGCGGGGAACCAAGAGACCCAGTACTTC | CASSGTAGNQETQYF
TRBJ1-5 | NA | NA | TRBV12-3/TRBV12-4 | TGTGCCAGCAGTCTAGACAGTCTCCAGCATTTT | CASSLDSLQHF
TRBJ2-1 | NA | TRBD1 | TRBV19 | TGTGCCAGTAGTCTCCCCGGGACAGGGTATAATGAGCAGTTCTTC | CASSLPGTGYNEQFF
TRBJ1-1 | many | NA | TRBV4-3 | TGCGCCAGCAGCCAAGATCGGGGGTCCACTGAAGCTTTCTTT | CASSQDRGSTEAFF
TRBJ2-1 | few | TRBD2 | TRBV7-2 | TGTGCCAGCAGCAGACAAGCGGGGTGGGAGTTCTTC | CASSRQAGWEFF
TRBJ1-2 | many | NA | TRBV2 | TGTGCCAGCAGGACAGCAAACTATGGCTACACCTTC | CASRTANYGYTF
TRBJ2-6 | NA | NA | TRBV9 | TGTGCCAGCAGCGCCCAGGAAACGGGGGCCAACGTCCTGACTTTC | CASSAQETGANVLTF
TRBJ1-2 | NA | NA | TRBV6-2/TRBV6-3 | TGTGCCAGCAGTTACTTGGGGCAGGATATCTATGGCTACACCTTC | CASSYLGQDIYGYTF
TRBJ1-5 | few | TRBD1 | TRBV2 | TGTGCCAGCAGTCTTGACAGGGTAAACAATCAGCCCCAGCATTTT | CASSLDRVNNQPQHF
TRBJ1-6 | NA | TRBD1 | TRBV6-2/TRBV6-3 | TGTGCCAGCAGTTCCCCAGCCCGGACAGGGCGGTCACCCCTCCACTTT | CASSSPARTGRSPLHF
TRBJ1-2 | many | NA | TRBV6-5 | TGTGCCAGCAGTTACGACCCAGGACAGCGCTATGGCTACACCTTC | CASSYDPGQRYGYTF
TRBJ2-1 | few | NA | TRBV3-1 | TGTGCCAGCAGCCTAAGAAGTCGGCGTCAGGTCAAGGACAATGAGCAGTTCTTC | CASSLRSRRQVKDNEQFF
TRBJ1-6 | NA | NA | TRBV15 | TGTGCCACCAGCAGAGAGGGGTTTTCCCTCCACTTT | CATSREGFSLHF
TRBJ1-2 | NA | NA | TRBV20-1 | TGCAGTGCTAGAGGACAAAGGGGCTACACCTTC | CSARGQRGYTF
TRBJ2-6 | NA | TRBD2 | TRBV12-3/TRBV12-4 | TGTGCCAGCAGTTTAGTCCGTCTAGCGGGGAGAGATCCTGGGGCCAACGTCCTGACTTTC | CASSLVRLAGRDPGANVLTF
TRBJ2-2 | many | NA | TRBV7-2 | TGTGCCAGCAGCTTAAGTGGGTCCGGGGAGCTGTTTTTT | CASSLSGSGELFF
TRBJ1-6 | few | NA | TRBV20-1 | TGCAGTGCTAGAGAATCGGGCTCCTATAATTCACCCCTCCACTTT | CSARESGSYNSPLHF
TRBJ2-3 | NA | NA | TRBV11-1 | TGTGCCAGCAGCCCGCAATCTGGCGGCACAGATACGCAGTATTTT | CASSPQSGGTDTQYF
TRBJ1-5 | NA | TRBD1 | TRBV14 | TGTGCCAGCAGCGGACCCCGGACGGGACAGGGGGGAGGTATTCAGCCCCAGCATTTT | CASSGPRTGQGGGIQPQHF
TRBJ2-7 | NA | NA | TRBV5-1 | TGCGCCAGCAGCTTGGCAGGCGGGGATTACTACGAGCAGTACTTC | CASSLAGGDYYEQYF
TRBJ2-3 | NA | NA | TRBV19 | TGTGCCAGTAGTATCGGGCTGGGCGAGGATACGCAGTATTTT | CASSIGLGEDTQYF
TRBJ2-5 | many | TRBD1 | TRBV5-4 | TGTGCCAGCAGAGGGGACAGGGCGGAGACCCAGTACTTC | CASRGDRAETQYF
TRBJ2-1 | NA | NA | TRBV25-1 | TGTGCCAGCAGGATTGGGGGCGGATCATACAATGAGCAGTTCTTC | CASRIGGGSYNEQFF
TRBJ2-2 | few | NA | TRBV5-1 | TGCGCCAGCAGCTTGCCCAGCCTTTTCTATTCAGGCCGGGACCGAGGGGGCGGGGAGCTGTTTTTT | CASSLPSLFYSGRDRGGGELFF
TRBJ1-2 | NA | NA | TRBV2 | TGTGCCAGCAGTGAAGCAGGGGCAGGGGATGGCTACACCTTC | CASSEAGAGDGYTF
TRBJ2-3 | large | TRBD2 | TRBV19 | TGTGCCAGTAAGTTTGCGGGGGACACAGATACGCAGTATTTT | CASKFAGDTDTQYF
TRBJ2-5 | NA | NA | TRBV7-9 | TGTGCCAGCAGCTTAGAGTCCCAGTACTTC | CASSLESQYF
TRBJ1-1 | NA | NA | TRBV29-1 | TGCAGCGTTCCGGACGGGAACACTGAAGCCTTCTTT | CSVPDGNTEAFF
TRBJ1-2 | few | NA | TRBV27 | TGTGCCAGCGGGGGCCGCCATGGCTACACCTTC | CASGGRHGYTF
TRBJ1-3 | NA | TRBD1 | TRBV15 | TGTGCCACCAGCAGAGGAGCGGGACAGGGGGCTCGTACTGGAAACACCATATATTTT | CATSRGAGQGARTGNTIYF
TRBJ2-3 | NA | NA | TRBV6-2/TRBV6-3 | TGTGCCAGCAGTTACTCCCTATGGGGGGTTACAGATACGCAGTATTTT | CASSYSLWGVTDTQYF
TRBJ2-1 | few | TRBD2 | TRBV3-1 | TGTGCCAGCAGCCCCCGGACTAGCGGGGACCCTATCAATGAGCAGTTCTTC | CASSPRTSGDPINEQFF
TRBJ1-2 | NA | NA | TRBV7-2 | TGTGCCGGCAGCTTATTGGACTATGGCTACACCTTT | CAGSLLDYGYTF
TRBJ2-5 | many | NA | TRBV7-9 | TGTGCCAGCAGCTCCTGGGCGGAGACCCAGTACTTC | CASSSWAETQYF
TRBJ2-7 | NA | TRBD2 | TRBV7-9 | TGTGCCAGCAGCCCCTCTAGCGGGGTGGGCGAGCAGTACTTC | CASSPSSGVGEQYF
TRBJ2-2 | many | NA | TRBV5-1 | TGCGCCAGCAGCACGGAGGGGCTAGGCCCTACCGGGGAGCTGTTTTTT | CASSTEGLGPTGELFF
TRBJ1-5 | NA | NA | TRBV10-3 | TGTGCCATCAGTGAGGAGAGGGGATCGGGGACCCAGCATTTT | CAISEERGSGTQHF